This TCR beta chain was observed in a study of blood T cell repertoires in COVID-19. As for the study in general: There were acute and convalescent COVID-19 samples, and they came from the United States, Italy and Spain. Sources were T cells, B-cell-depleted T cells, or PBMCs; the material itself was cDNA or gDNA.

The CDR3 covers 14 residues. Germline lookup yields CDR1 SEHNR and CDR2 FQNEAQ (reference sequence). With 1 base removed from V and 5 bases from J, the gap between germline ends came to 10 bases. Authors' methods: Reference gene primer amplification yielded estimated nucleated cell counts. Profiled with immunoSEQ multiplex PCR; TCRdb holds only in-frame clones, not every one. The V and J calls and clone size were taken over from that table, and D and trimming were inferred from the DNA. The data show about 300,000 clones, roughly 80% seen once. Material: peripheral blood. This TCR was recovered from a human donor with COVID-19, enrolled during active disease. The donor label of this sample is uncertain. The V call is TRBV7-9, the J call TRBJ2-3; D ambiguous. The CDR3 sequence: CASSLGTGGDTQYF. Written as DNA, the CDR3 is TGTGCCAGCAGCTTAGGTACGGGTGGAGATACGCAGTATTTT.